These T cell receptor beta chains were read from a single sample in a study of T-cell memory formation after mild COVID-19. Using its own MiXCR run on the 5' RACE reads, TCRdb lists one record per CDR3 protein. The data hold around 260,000 distinct CDR3 sequences, with roughly 17% observed a single time. The sample was PBMCs or a T cell subset sorted from them (not recorded which). The receptors were sampled from a young man who had mild COVID-19 (a few samples of this study predate the infection). Cell type and time point are not known. CDR3s include the opening cysteine and the closing phenylalanine or tryptophan. The order of the fields is clone size, D gene, J gene, V gene, CDR3 DNA, CDR3 protein. D genes are given only for firm matches. For some rows the clone size is stated as once, few or many, or as a class when expanded; others skip it.

clone_size: few
d_call: .
j_call: TRBJ1-1
v_call: TRBV5-1
cdr3_nt: TGCGCCAGCAGTGCCCGGGTTGGGGTGAACACTGAAGCTTTCTTT
cdr3_aa: CASSARVGVNTEAFF

clone_size: .
d_call: .
j_call: TRBJ1-2
v_call: TRBV11-2
cdr3_nt: TGTGCCAGCAGCATAACCTCAGGAGGGGACTATGGCTACACCTTC
cdr3_aa: CASSITSGGDYGYTF

clone_size: few
d_call: TRBD2
j_call: TRBJ2-5
v_call: TRBV20-1
cdr3_nt: TGCAGTGCTAGAGTCGGGGGGAATGCTCAGGAGACCCAGTACTTC
cdr3_aa: CSARVGGNAQETQYF

clone_size: many
d_call: .
j_call: TRBJ2-1
v_call: TRBV7-8
cdr3_nt: TGTGCCAGCAGCTTAAGGGGCTCCTACAATGAGCAGTTCTTC
cdr3_aa: CASSLRGSYNEQFF

clone_size: few
d_call: .
j_call: TRBJ2-3
v_call: TRBV30
cdr3_nt: TGTGCCTGGAGTGTAAACTCGGATACGCAGTATTTT
cdr3_aa: CAWSVNSDTQYF

clone_size: .
d_call: TRBD1
j_call: TRBJ1-4
v_call: TRBV5-1
cdr3_nt: TGCGCCAGCAGCTTGGACAGGGGGCACGAAAAACTGTTTTTT
cdr3_aa: CASSLDRGHEKLFF

clone_size: .
d_call: TRBD2
j_call: TRBJ2-2
v_call: TRBV20-1
cdr3_nt: TGCAGTGCATCAGCGGGGGGACTCAGGCCCGGGGAGCTGTTTTTT
cdr3_aa: CSASAGGLRPGELFF

clone_size: few
d_call: TRBD1
j_call: TRBJ1-5
v_call: TRBV5-1
cdr3_nt: TGCGCCAGCAGCTTGGCTCCAGGGGGCGGTCAGCCCCAGCATTTT
cdr3_aa: CASSLAPGGGQPQHF

clone_size: few
d_call: .
j_call: TRBJ1-5
v_call: TRBV11-2
cdr3_nt: TGTGCCAGCAGCTTAACAGCTCGACAGCCCCAGCATTTT
cdr3_aa: CASSLTARQPQHF

clone_size: .
d_call: .
j_call: TRBJ2-1
v_call: TRBV12-3/TRBV12-4
cdr3_nt: TGTGCCAGCCTCCGCGACACCTACAATGAGCAGTTCTTC
cdr3_aa: CASLRDTYNEQFF

clone_size: many
d_call: .
j_call: TRBJ1-1
v_call: TRBV7-8
cdr3_nt: TGTGCCAGCAGCTTAGCCAGGGGCCGGATGGAAGCTTTCTTT
cdr3_aa: CASSLARGRMEAFF

clone_size: .
d_call: TRBD2
j_call: TRBJ2-3
v_call: TRBV6-2/TRBV6-3
cdr3_nt: TGTGCCAGCAGTAAACTAGCGGGGCCCTTGGGTACGCAGTATTTT
cdr3_aa: CASSKLAGPLGTQYF

clone_size: .
d_call: .
j_call: TRBJ2-3
v_call: TRBV7-9
cdr3_nt: TGTGCCAGCAGCTCGGGCCCGACAGGCACAGATACGCAGTATTTT
cdr3_aa: CASSSGPTGTDTQYF

clone_size: .
d_call: TRBD2
j_call: TRBJ2-3
v_call: TRBV2
cdr3_nt: TGTGCCAGCACCCGGGAGGACACAGATACGCAGTATTTT
cdr3_aa: CASTREDTDTQYF

clone_size: few
d_call: .
j_call: TRBJ2-4
v_call: TRBV20-1
cdr3_nt: TGCAGTGCTAATTCCCCCGGGCGAGCCAAAAACATTCAGTACTTC
cdr3_aa: CSANSPGRAKNIQYF

clone_size: .
d_call: .
j_call: TRBJ1-2
v_call: TRBV5-1
cdr3_nt: TGCGCCAGCAGCTTGGAGGGGGGAGCCCTTTATGGCTACACCTTC
cdr3_aa: CASSLEGGALYGYTF

clone_size: .
d_call: .
j_call: TRBJ1-4
v_call: TRBV4-3
cdr3_nt: TGCGCCAGCAGCCGCCGTAGGGCAACTAATGAAAAACTGTTTTTT
cdr3_aa: CASSRRRATNEKLFF

clone_size: .
d_call: TRBD1
j_call: TRBJ2-2
v_call: TRBV27
cdr3_nt: TGTGCCAGCAGTTTAAGGCAGGGGGCGGTCACCGGGGAGCTGTTTTTT
cdr3_aa: CASSLRQGAVTGELFF

clone_size: .
d_call: TRBD1
j_call: TRBJ2-7
v_call: TRBV7-6
cdr3_nt: TGTGCCAGCAGCCCGGGACAGCGCATGCTTCAGTACTTC
cdr3_aa: CASSPGQRMLQYF

clone_size: .
d_call: .
j_call: TRBJ2-5
v_call: TRBV12-3/TRBV12-4
cdr3_nt: TGTGCCAGCAGTCCCCTGGGAGCCAGTGTTGAGACCCAGTACTTC
cdr3_aa: CASSPLGASVETQYF

clone_size: few
d_call: .
j_call: TRBJ1-1
v_call: TRBV5-1
cdr3_nt: TGCGCCAGCAGCGCCCTGGGACCGTTGAACACTGAAGCTTTCTTT
cdr3_aa: CASSALGPLNTEAFF

clone_size: .
d_call: .
j_call: TRBJ2-7
v_call: TRBV20-1
cdr3_nt: TGCAGTGCCAGACCAGATTCGACAGGATACCCTCAGGAGCAGTACTTC
cdr3_aa: CSARPDSTGYPQEQYF

clone_size: many
d_call: .
j_call: TRBJ1-2
v_call: TRBV12-3/TRBV12-4
cdr3_nt: TGTGCCAGCAGTTTAGGGAACTATGGCTACACCTTC
cdr3_aa: CASSLGNYGYTF

clone_size: .
d_call: .
j_call: TRBJ1-5
v_call: TRBV20-1
cdr3_nt: TGCAGTGCTAGCCCAGCCCTGAGTTGGTCTCAGCCCCAGCATTTT
cdr3_aa: CSASPALSWSQPQHF

clone_size: .
d_call: .
j_call: TRBJ1-5
v_call: TRBV12-3/TRBV12-4
cdr3_nt: TGTGCCAGCAGTTTAGGGAGAGGGGTTAATCAGCCCCAGCATTTT
cdr3_aa: CASSLGRGVNQPQHF

clone_size: few
d_call: .
j_call: TRBJ1-2
v_call: TRBV6-1
cdr3_nt: TGTGCCAGCAGTGATAGGGGGACGATATACTATGGCTACACCTTC
cdr3_aa: CASSDRGTIYYGYTF

clone_size: few
d_call: TRBD1
j_call: TRBJ1-1
v_call: TRBV5-1
cdr3_nt: TGCGCCAGCAGCTTAGCCACATCCGGGACAGGGACTGAAGCTTTCTTT
cdr3_aa: CASSLATSGTGTEAFF

clone_size: many
d_call: .
j_call: TRBJ2-3
v_call: TRBV5-1
cdr3_nt: TGCGCCAGCAGCTTGCTACAGGGTTCCGGAGATACGCAGTATTTT
cdr3_aa: CASSLLQGSGDTQYF

clone_size: .
d_call: .
j_call: TRBJ1-1
v_call: TRBV5-5
cdr3_nt: TGTGCCAGCAGTAGTACGGGTATGCGTGCTGAAGCTTTCTTT
cdr3_aa: CASSSTGMRAEAFF

clone_size: few
d_call: .
j_call: TRBJ1-2
v_call: TRBV29-1
cdr3_nt: TGCAGCGTGCCATTGTTGGGGGGTGGCTATGGCTACACCTTC
cdr3_aa: CSVPLLGGGYGYTF

clone_size: few
d_call: .
j_call: TRBJ1-1
v_call: TRBV3-1
cdr3_nt: TGTGCCAGCAGCCAAGAAGGGGGATCTGAAGCTTTCTTT
cdr3_aa: CASSQEGGSEAFF

clone_size: .
d_call: .
j_call: TRBJ2-2
v_call: TRBV7-7
cdr3_nt: TGTGCTAGCAGCTTATGGGGGGCCAACACCGGGGAGCTGTTTTTT
cdr3_aa: CASSLWGANTGELFF

clone_size: few
d_call: .
j_call: TRBJ2-1
v_call: TRBV10-3
cdr3_nt: TGTGCCATCAGCCCTGAGGTATGGGGAGGTCGGAATGAGCAGTTCTTC
cdr3_aa: CAISPEVWGGRNEQFF

clone_size: .
d_call: TRBD1
j_call: TRBJ2-5
v_call: TRBV12-5
cdr3_nt: TGTGCGAGTGGTTCAGCCCGGACAGGGGTCGAGTACCAGTACTTC
cdr3_aa: CASGSARTGVEYQYF

clone_size: few
d_call: TRBD1
j_call: TRBJ1-1
v_call: TRBV10-2
cdr3_nt: TGCGCCAGCAGATCGGGACAGACGAACACTGAAGCTTTCTTT
cdr3_aa: CASRSGQTNTEAFF

clone_size: .
d_call: TRBD1
j_call: TRBJ2-7
v_call: TRBV18
cdr3_nt: TGTGCCAGCTCACCTTCCGGGACAGGGCACATAAGATCCTACGAGCAGTACTTC
cdr3_aa: CASSPSGTGHIRSYEQYF

clone_size: few
d_call: .
j_call: TRBJ2-6
v_call: TRBV12-3/TRBV12-4
cdr3_nt: TGTGCCAGCAGTTTGTCGGGATTTTCTGGGGCCAACGTCCTGACTTTC
cdr3_aa: CASSLSGFSGANVLTF

clone_size: few
d_call: TRBD2
j_call: TRBJ2-5
v_call: TRBV24-1
cdr3_nt: TGTGCCTCGTTAACGGGGGGACTCCAAGAGACCCAGTACTTC
cdr3_aa: CASLTGGLQETQYF

clone_size: .
d_call: .
j_call: TRBJ1-2
v_call: TRBV6-5
cdr3_nt: TGTGCCGCCAAAGAGGACCGTACGGGCTACACCTTC
cdr3_aa: CAAKEDRTGYTF

clone_size: few
d_call: .
j_call: TRBJ1-2
v_call: TRBV20-1
cdr3_nt: TGCAGTGCTAGAGCCCCACGACCCGCTTATGGCTACACCTTC
cdr3_aa: CSARAPRPAYGYTF

clone_size: .
d_call: .
j_call: TRBJ1-2
v_call: TRBV5-1
cdr3_nt: TGCGCCAGCAGCTTGGGTACAGGGAACCCCTATGGCTACACCTTC
cdr3_aa: CASSLGTGNPYGYTF

clone_size: many
d_call: .
j_call: TRBJ1-5
v_call: TRBV5-1
cdr3_nt: TGCGCCAGCAGCTTGGGGGGGGCAGAGGATCAGCCCCAGCATTTT
cdr3_aa: CASSLGGAEDQPQHF

clone_size: once
d_call: TRBD1
j_call: TRBJ1-2
v_call: TRBV6-6
cdr3_nt: TGTGCCAGCAGTCCCCGACAGGGGTCTTTGTATGGCTACACCTTC
cdr3_aa: CASSPRQGSLYGYTF

clone_size: few
d_call: TRBD2
j_call: TRBJ2-5
v_call: TRBV9
cdr3_nt: TGTGCCAGCAGCGTAGGGGGACTAGCGGGAGAGACCCAGTACTTC
cdr3_aa: CASSVGGLAGETQYF

clone_size: .
d_call: .
j_call: TRBJ1-4
v_call: TRBV12-3/TRBV12-4
cdr3_nt: TGTGCCAGCAGACCCCAAGGGGGGACTAATGAAAAACTGTTTTTT
cdr3_aa: CASRPQGGTNEKLFF

clone_size: few
d_call: .
j_call: TRBJ2-3
v_call: TRBV2
cdr3_nt: TGTGCCAGCAGTGAAGGGAGGGCCCTAGATACGCAGTATTTT
cdr3_aa: CASSEGRALDTQYF

clone_size: once
d_call: TRBD2
j_call: TRBJ2-3
v_call: TRBV5-1
cdr3_nt: TGCGCCAGCAGTCCCGTACTAGCGGGGGAGCCAACGCAGTATTTT
cdr3_aa: CASSPVLAGEPTQYF

clone_size: many
d_call: .
j_call: TRBJ2-7
v_call: TRBV7-9
cdr3_nt: TGTGCCAGCAGCTTAGCGCGAGGTAAAGTAGCCTACGAGCAGTACTTC
cdr3_aa: CASSLARGKVAYEQYF

clone_size: few
d_call: .
j_call: TRBJ2-7
v_call: TRBV12-3/TRBV12-4
cdr3_nt: TGTGCCAGCAGTTTGAGGGGGGCCCCAGTCGGCGAGCAGTACTTC
cdr3_aa: CASSLRGAPVGEQYF

clone_size: few
d_call: .
j_call: TRBJ2-5
v_call: TRBV20-1
cdr3_nt: TGCAGTGCTAGAGCCAGGGGCAGGATAGAGACCCAGTACTTC
cdr3_aa: CSARARGRIETQYF

clone_size: .
d_call: .
j_call: TRBJ1-2
v_call: TRBV12-3/TRBV12-4
cdr3_nt: TGTGCCAGCACCCCGATGCGGGGGGGTCACTATGGCTACACCTTC
cdr3_aa: CASTPMRGGHYGYTF

clone_size: few
d_call: TRBD1
j_call: TRBJ1-1
v_call: TRBV3-1
cdr3_nt: TGTGCCAGCAGTCTCCGGACAGGCGGAACTGAAGCTTTCTTT
cdr3_aa: CASSLRTGGTEAFF

clone_size: few
d_call: TRBD2
j_call: TRBJ2-2
v_call: TRBV7-2
cdr3_nt: TGTGCCAGCAGCGGCCGACTAGCGGGGGGGCCCGGGGAGCTGTTTTTT
cdr3_aa: CASSGRLAGGPGELFF

clone_size: few
d_call: TRBD1
j_call: TRBJ1-1
v_call: TRBV6-5
cdr3_nt: TGTGCCAGCAGAACCGAGGCAGGGGGCTACACTGAAGCTTTCTTT
cdr3_aa: CASRTEAGGYTEAFF

clone_size: few
d_call: .
j_call: TRBJ1-1
v_call: TRBV5-1
cdr3_nt: TGCGCCAGCAGCTTGGAACAACCGGGTCTCAGAAATGCTTTCTTT
cdr3_aa: CASSLEQPGLRNAFF